This T cell receptor (beta chain) is from a study of blood T cells in healthy people across ages. The study's findings and limits: Nothing was known about donor CMV status, and this possibly confounded expanded clonotype changes.

V was clipped by 7 bases and J by 0 bases, with 10 bases between them. The CDR3 loop spans 13 amino acids. This clonotype has just a few counts. Its antigen is currently unknown. Then a second PCR, running roughly 6 to 12 cycles, was carried out with a sample-barcoded 5' primer and a J-beta primer mix. TCRdb recomputed calls from the 5' RACE reads with MiXCR, one row per CDR3 protein. This sample carries 1.5 million to 1.9 million distinct CDR3 sequences, around 40% of them seen once, and the ten largest clones take approximately 4%. This sequence was found in a woman between 18 and 29 years old in good health. V gene TRBV12-3 or TRBV12-4 combines with J gene TRBJ2-7; D not certain. Sequenced sample: blood. The CDR3 sequence is CASTRTSSYEQYF. The DNA of the CDR3 is TGTGCCAGCACCCGGACCAGCTCCTACGAGCAGTACTTC.